The rows below give T cell receptor beta chains drawn from one sample of a study of T cell responses to AZD1222 COVID-19 vaccine. The assay was immunoSEQ multiplex PCR, and TCRdb's table has in-frame clones only and misses some. The sample has 120,000 to 150,000 clones, about 93% seen once. The material was peripheral blood, obtained on day 0 of MenACWY control vaccination. The source of these receptors is an adult in good health. CDR3s include the opening cysteine and the closing phenylalanine or tryptophan. D genes are given only for firm matches. Size values are once, few and many counts, or a class for expanded clones, and some rows have none.

DNA | CDR3 | D | J | V | size
TGTGCCAGCAGCATTGGAGGGCAGGGAGGCTATGGCTACACCTTC | CASSIGGQGGYGYTF | NA | TRBJ1-2 | TRBV7-9 | NA
TGTGCCAGCAGTTTAAGGACAGGGGCGTCCCCCTACGAGCAGTACTTC | CASSLRTGASPYEQYF | TRBD1 | TRBJ2-7 | TRBV28 | NA
TGTGCCAGCAGCCGCCTACTGACTGCAACTAATGAAAAACTGTTTTTT | CASSRLLTATNEKLFF | NA | TRBJ1-4 | TRBV3-1/TRBV3-2 | NA
TGTGCCAGCAGTGTTTGGGGGACGCCCTCCTACGAGCAGTACTTC | CASSVWGTPSYEQYF | NA | TRBJ2-7 | TRBV2 | NA
TGCGCCAGCAGTGTCGGCCTAGCGGGGGACAATGAGCAGTTCTTC | CASSVGLAGDNEQFF | TRBD2 | TRBJ2-1 | TRBV10-1 | NA
TGTGCCAGCAGCCCGCGCCCCGGGACATGGGGTGGCAATGAGCAGTTCTTC | CASSPRPGTWGGNEQFF | NA | TRBJ2-1 | TRBV11-2 | NA
TGTGCCAGCAGTCGTGACAGGGCTAGCTCCTACAATGAGCAGTTCTTC | CASSRDRASSYNEQFF | TRBD1 | TRBJ2-1 | TRBV27 | NA
TGCGCCAGCAGCCAAGACCGACATAGCAATCAGCCCCAGCATTTT | CASSQDRHSNQPQHF | NA | TRBJ1-5 | TRBV4-1 | NA
TGTGCCGGGGGACAGCTGAACACTGAAGCTTTCTTT | CAGGQLNTEAFF | TRBD1 | TRBJ1-1 | TRBV2 | NA
TGTGCCAGCAAGGCGGGAGGTATAATCGATGAGCAGTTCTTC | CASKAGGIIDEQFF | TRBD2 | TRBJ2-1 | TRBV2 | NA
TGTGCCAGCAGCTTGGTGGGCAGCTCTGGAAACACCATATATTTT | CASSLVGSSGNTIYF | NA | TRBJ1-3 | TRBV5-6 | NA
TGTGCTAGCAGCCCCCGGCAAGGGGCCAACGTCCTGACTTTC | CASSPRQGANVLTF | NA | TRBJ2-6 | TRBV7-7 | NA
TGTGCCAGCAGTCGGGTAGCTAGCGGGAGGTTTGACGAGCAGTACTTC | CASSRVASGRFDEQYF | TRBD2 | TRBJ2-7 | TRBV28 | NA
TGTGCCACCGGTTCGGGCGCCTCCTACGAGCAGTACTTC | CATGSGASYEQYF | NA | TRBJ2-7 | TRBV2 | NA
TGTGCCAGCAGTTCTCGGACAGGGGGGGGCCGGAATTCACCCCTCCACTTT | CASSSRTGGGRNSPLHF | TRBD1 | TRBJ1-6 | TRBV28 | NA
TGTGCCAGCAGTGACATTCGGAGAGGGGACACTGAAGCTTTCTTT | CASSDIRRGDTEAFF | NA | TRBJ1-1 | TRBV2 | NA
TGCAGCGGAGTTGGGGACAATGAGCAGTTCTTC | CSGVGDNEQFF | NA | TRBJ2-1 | TRBV29-1 | few
TGTGCCAGCAGCTTAGTTCCAGGCAACACTGAAGCTTTCTTT | CASSLVPGNTEAFF | NA | TRBJ1-1 | TRBV11-2 | NA
TGTGCCAGCAGCCTCGTGTCAGGGGACTATGGCTACACCTTC | CASSLVSGDYGYTF | NA | TRBJ1-2 | TRBV5-4 | once
TGTGCCAGCAGTGGCCGAAGGACAGGGGCGAACTATGGCTACACCTTC | CASSGRRTGANYGYTF | TRBD1 | TRBJ1-2 | TRBV2 | NA
TGTGCCAGCTCAGTAGCGGGAGGGGAAGATACGCAGTATTTT | CASSVAGGEDTQYF | TRBD2 | TRBJ2-3 | TRBV3-1/TRBV3-2 | once
TGTGCCAGCACACGACAAAAGGGTCATCGGGACACTGAAGCTTTCTTT | CASTRQKGHRDTEAFF | NA | TRBJ1-1 | TRBV18 | NA
TGTGCCAGCTCACTTGGACAGGGAATCTCCTACGAGCAGTACTTC | CASSLGQGISYEQYF | TRBD1 | TRBJ2-7 | TRBV18 | NA
TGTGCCAGCAGTTTCGGACAGGGGGGTGCTCAGCCCCAGCATTTT | CASSFGQGGAQPQHF | TRBD1 | TRBJ1-5 | TRBV27 | few
TGTGCCAGCAGCCTAGGGACAGGGCCTAAGGGAGCTTTCTTT | CASSLGTGPKGAFF | TRBD1 | TRBJ1-1 | TRBV5-4 | NA
TGCGCCAGCAGCTTGACACCCCTTAGCAATCAGCCCCAGCATTTT | CASSLTPLSNQPQHF | NA | TRBJ1-5 | TRBV5-1 | NA
TGCAGCGTTGAAGAAGGAGGGCAACTTCAGTACTTC | CSVEEGGQLQYF | NA | TRBJ2-4 | TRBV29-1 | NA
TGCAGCGTTCTTCAACTGGAAAAACTGTTTTTT | CSVLQLEKLFF | NA | TRBJ1-4 | TRBV29-1 | NA
TGTGCCAGCAGCTTACACCAGGCGGGGTATGGCTACACCTTC | CASSLHQAGYGYTF | NA | TRBJ1-2 | TRBV5-4 | once
TGTGCCATCAGTGGGAGTGGGGGGCTTCAGAACACTGAAGCTTTCTTT | CAISGSGGLQNTEAFF | NA | TRBJ1-1 | TRBV10-3 | NA
TGCAGTGCTACCCTCAATGAGCAGTTCTTC | CSATLNEQFF | NA | TRBJ2-1 | TRBV20-1 | NA
TGTGCCAGCAGTTCACCCCCCAGCGGGGTCAATGAGCAGTTCTTC | CASSSPPSGVNEQFF | TRBD2 | TRBJ2-1 | TRBV6-2/TRBV6-3 | NA
TGTGCCAGCAGTGAAGCTCGGGGGTCTTCCTCACCCCTCCACTTT | CASSEARGSSSPLHF | NA | TRBJ1-6 | TRBV6-1 | once
TGCAGCGCCCGTGTGACAGCGGACGAGCAGTACTTC | CSARVTADEQYF | NA | TRBJ2-7 | TRBV29-1 | once
TGTGCCAGTAAAAAAAACTCTGGAAACACCATATATTTT | CASKKNSGNTIYF | NA | TRBJ1-3 | TRBV19 | NA
TGTGCCAGCAGGGGACGTTTAAACACTGAAGCTTTCTTT | CASRGRLNTEAFF | NA | TRBJ1-1 | TRBV2 | once
TGTGCCAGCAGTTACTCGACTGGTTACGAGCAGTACTTC | CASSYSTGYEQYF | NA | TRBJ2-7 | TRBV6-5 | NA
TGTGCCAGCAGCTTAATTAGAAGCGGGGGGAGCACAGATACGCAGTATTTT | CASSLIRSGGSTDTQYF | TRBD2 | TRBJ2-3 | TRBV7-8 | NA
TGTGCCAGCAGCATCCGGGGGGTTAGGTCTGAAGCTTTCTTT | CASSIRGVRSEAFF | NA | TRBJ1-1 | TRBV7-2 | NA
TGTGCCAGCAGCTTGAACAGACAGGGGACCTATTCACCCCTCCACTTT | CASSLNRQGTYSPLHF | TRBD1 | TRBJ1-6 | TRBV7-3 | NA
TGTGCCAGCAGCTTGGGACACTACTCTGGAAACACCATATATTTT | CASSLGHYSGNTIYF | NA | TRBJ1-3 | TRBV7-6 | NA
TGTGCCAGCAGCTCCCGTCAGGGGGCCTACGCTGAAGCTTTCTTT | CASSSRQGAYAEAFF | TRBD1 | TRBJ1-1 | TRBV7-8 | NA
TGTGCCAGCAGTGACCCGGGACAGCAAGATCAGCCCCAGCATTTT | CASSDPGQQDQPQHF | TRBD1 | TRBJ1-5 | TRBV25-1 | NA
TGCGCCAGCAGCAGACAGGCTAACCAAGAGACCCAGTACTTC | CASSRQANQETQYF | NA | TRBJ2-5 | TRBV10-2 | NA
TGTGCCAGCAGCTCTTACAGGGGAGAGACCCAGTACTTC | CASSSYRGETQYF | TRBD1 | TRBJ2-5 | TRBV7-3 | NA
TGTGCCAGCAGTTACGCGGACAGGGGTGGCTACACCTTC | CASSYADRGGYTF | TRBD1 | TRBJ1-2 | TRBV6-5 | NA
TGTGCCAGCAGTGAAGCGAGGGACAGGGTCGAAACGAACACTGAAGCTTTCTTT | CASSEARDRVETNTEAFF | TRBD1 | TRBJ1-1 | TRBV6-1 | few
TGTGCCAGCAGTTTAATGGGAGAATCCCCTTGGCCCCAGCATTTT | CASSLMGESPWPQHF | NA | TRBJ1-5 | TRBV27 | NA
TGTGCCAGCAGCTTACAACCGGTGTACATGAACACTGAAGCTTTCTTT | CASSLQPVYMNTEAFF | NA | TRBJ1-1 | TRBV7-3 | NA
TGTGCCAGCAGCTTGGTGCCAGGGAGCAATCAGCCCCAGCATTTT | CASSLVPGSNQPQHF | NA | TRBJ1-5 | TRBV5-5 | NA
TGCACCAGCAGCCAAGCTGGGGGCACGGACACCGGGGAGCTGTTTTTT | CTSSQAGGTDTGELFF | NA | TRBJ2-2 | TRBV1 | NA
TGCGCCAGCAGCCGATCGTATGGCCGGGACACGTTCTCCTACGAGCAGTACTTC | CASSRSYGRDTFSYEQYF | NA | TRBJ2-7 | TRBV5-1 | once
TGTGCCATCGCCGCGCCCAGCTCCTACGAGCAGTACTTC | CAIAAPSSYEQYF | NA | TRBJ2-7 | TRBV10-3 | NA
TGTGCCAGCAGCTTCCGGACAGGGTTTACCTACAATGAGCAGTTCTTC | CASSFRTGFTYNEQFF | TRBD1 | TRBJ2-1 | TRBV5-6 | NA
TGTGCCAGCAGGGGTCTTGAGAACACTGAAGCTTTCTTT | CASRGLENTEAFF | NA | TRBJ1-1 | TRBV6-5 | NA